Following are 26 T cell receptor beta chains from one sample sequenced in a study of spatial heterogeneity in lung cancer. As to time point: blood at routine non-recurrence follow-up after resection. Whole RNA, which was extracted from tumor, nontumor lung tissue or frozen PBMC, was sequenced without any cell sorting. TCRdb reanalysed the 5' RACE reads using MiXCR and keeps one entry per CDR3 protein. Of around 120,000 distinct CDR3 sequences listed, 9% to 15% were seen once; the top ten hold around 17%. Sequencing was performed on PBMCs, taken at follow-up. These receptors all come from a male donor with early-stage non-small cell lung cancer.

This clonotype was seen repeatedly, ten times or more. The chain is built from TRBV30 and TRBJ2-5; 9 bases agree with TRBD2. CDR3 size: 14 residues. CDR1 GTSNPN and CDR2 SVGIG come from the germline V gene (reference sequence). The V and J ends lost 4 bases and 5 bases, in that order; junction bases with no gene match: 8. DNA for the CDR3: TGTGCCTGGACTCGCGGGGGGGCCGTTGAGACCCAGTACTTC. Translating it yields CAWTRGGAVETQYF. Filled out from reference TRBV30 and TRBJ2-5, the complete variable domain reads SQTIHQWPATLVQPVGSPLSLECTVEGTSNPNLYWYRQAAGRGLQLLFYSVGIGQISSEVPQNLSASRPQDRQFILSSKKLLLSDSGFYLCAWTRGGAVETQYFGPGTRLLVL.

V usage is TRBV28 and J usage is TRBJ1-6, with D perhaps matching TRBD1 (6 bases). Between the trimmed V and J ends, which lost 3 bases and 5 bases, there was a span of 11 bases. The CDR3 spans 15 residues. From germline, CDR1 is MDHEN and CDR2 SYDVKM. Written as DNA, the CDR3 is TGTGCCAGCAGTTTCGGACAGATTAATAATTCACCCCTCCACTTT. This codes for CASSFGQINNSPLHF. The entire variable domain, with the rest obtained from reference TRBV28 and TRBJ1-6, is as follows: DVKVTQSSRYLVKRTGEKVFLECVQDMDHENMFWYRQDPGLGLRLIYFSYDVKMKEKGDIPEGYSVSREKKERFSLILESASTNQTSMYLCASSFGQINNSPLHFGNGTRLTVT.

The chain links TRBV18 to TRBJ1-1, with a possible D match to TRBD1 (5 bases). Trimming removed 3 bases from V and 0 bases from J, with 8 bases in between. The CDR3 extends over 14 amino acids. Germline V lookup: CDR1 KGHSH, CDR2 LQKENI. The CDR3 loop is CASSPGTMNTEAFF. The DNA for the CDR3 is TGTGCCAGCTCACCGGGGACCATGAACACTGAAGCTTTCTTT.

The chain joins TRBV2 to TRBJ2-3; no clear D gene. The CDR3 length is 12 residues. Germline V gene lookup returns CDR1 SNHLY and CDR2 FYNNEI. V lost 3 bases and J lost 4, with 5 bases in between. In DNA form, the CDR3 reads TGTGCCAGCAGTGACGCTGCAGATACGCAGTATTTT. Residues: CASSDAADTQYF. The whole variable domain, remainder taken from reference TRBV2 and TRBJ2-3, is EPEVTQTPSHQVTQMGQEVILRCVPISNHLYFYWYRQILGQKVEFLVSFYNNEISEKSEIFDDQFSVERPDGSNFTLKIRSTKLEDSAMYFCASSDAADTQYFGPGTRLTVL.

V usage is TRBV12-3 or TRBV12-4 and J usage is TRBJ1-4, with D perhaps TRBD1 (6 bases). The length of the CDR3 is 11 residues. The V end lost 5 bases, the J end lost 8 bases, and 6 bases lay between the germline ends. The CDR3: CASSQGEKLFF. CDR3 in DNA: TGTGCCAGCAGTCAGGGGGAAAAACTGTTTTTT.

The V gene is TRBV5-1, the J gene TRBJ2-3, with 10 bases lining up with TRBD2. Germline V CDR1 and CDR2: SGHRS, YFSETQ. The CDR3 length is 15 residues. V shed 0 bases and J 4 bases; nucleotides not matched to a gene: 2. The CDR3: CASSLAGTSADTQYF. The DNA of the CDR3 is TGCGCCAGCAGCTTGGCCGGGACTAGCGCAGATACGCAGTATTTT. Drawing the rest from reference TRBV5-1 and TRBJ2-3, the complete variable domain is KAGVTQTPRYLIKTRGQQVTLSCSPISGHRSVSWYQQTPGQGLQFLFEYFSETQRNKGNFPGRFSGRQFSNSRSEMNVSTLELGDSALYLCASSLAGTSADTQYFGPGTRLTVL.

This clonotype was counted between two and nine times. V is TRBV7-2 and J is TRBJ2-1, with D perhaps assigned TRBD1 or TRBD2 (5 bases each). V was cut by 6 bases and J by 14 bases, with 14 bases left in between. The CDR3 contains 11 residues. Germline V gene lookup returns CDR1 SGHTA and CDR2 FQGNSA. The chain's CDR3 is CASSRDRSEFF. The DNA of the CDR3 is TGTGCCAGCAGTCGGGACCGAAGCGAGTTCTTC.

This clonotype has at least ten counts. This chain links TRBV20-1 with TRBJ2-1; maybe TRBD2 (5 bases). There are 13 residues in the CDR3. The V and J ends lost 7 bases and 5 bases respectively, with 15 bases between them. Germline V gene lookup returns CDR1 DFQATT and CDR2 SNEGSKA (reference sequence). CDR3 nucleotides: TGCAGTGTACCGGGATTCGTTCACAATGAGCAGTTCTTC. Its protein is CSVPGFVHNEQFF.

This clonotype was observed a few times. The chain joins TRBV6-6 to TRBJ2-5; D tentatively fits TRBD1 or TRBD2 (6 bases each). CDR1 is MNHNY and CDR2 is SVGAGI in the germline V gene (reference sequence). Trimming pared 9 bases from V and 5 bases from J, leaving 16 bases between. The CDR3 consists of 13 residues. The CDR3 is CASSKGGLETQYF. The CDR3 nucleotides read TGTGCCAGTTCAAAGGGGGGACTGGAGACCCAGTACTTC.

This clonotype was seen ten or more times. The chain combines TRBV5-4 with TRBJ2-5; unclear D gene. Germline V gives CDR1 SGHNT, CDR2 YYREEE (reference sequence). V dropped 1 base and J dropped 5 bases, with 15 bases sitting between them. This CDR3 spans 15 amino acids. The CDR3 nucleotides read TGTGCCAGCAGCTTGAAGTCCATCTTAAAGGAGACCCAGTACTTC. Residues: CASSLKSILKETQYF.

The rearrangement uses TRBV6-2 or TRBV6-3 and TRBJ1-2; D not resolved. The germline gives CDR1 MNHEY, CDR2 SVGEGT. V was trimmed by 2 bases and J by 4 bases, leaving 11 bases between them. The CDR3 sequence is 14 residues long. Here the CDR3 reads CASSYDTGGYGYTF. DNA of the CDR3: TGTGCCAGCAGTTACGACACGGGTGGCTATGGCTACACCTTC.

This clonotype showed up just a few times. The chain carries TRBV12-3 or TRBV12-4 and TRBJ2-7; TRBD2 matches at 7 bases. The CDR3 is 17 residues long. V shed 6 bases, J shed 7 bases, and the junction held 21 bases outside the gene matches. CDR3: CASSHVLRGGDVFEQYF. The CDR3 DNA follows: TGTGCCAGCAGCCACGTTCTTCGCGGGGGAGATGTGTTTGAGCAGTACTTC.

V is TRBV28 and J is TRBJ1-5, with TRBD1 matching 9 bases. Per germline, CDR1 MDHEN and CDR2 SYDVKM. Unmatched junction bases numbered 4, after V lost 5 bases and J lost 2 bases. The CDR3 contains 15 residues. CDR3 sequence (DNA): TGTGCCAGCAGTGGGGACAGGGTGGGCAATCAGCCCCAGCATTTT. This codes for CASSGDRVGNQPQHF.

The chain employs TRBV28 and TRBJ2-7; 7 bases are shared with TRBD1. CDR3 length equals 14 residues. V lost 4 bases and J lost 3; bases outside the gene matches: 6. Germline CDR1 reads MDHEN; CDR2 reads SYDVKM. The CDR3 nucleotides are TGTGCCAGCAGTTCTCAGACAGGGAACTACGAGCAGTACTTC. Its protein is CASSSQTGNYEQYF.

This clonotype has just a few counts. The J gene is TRBJ1-3, the V gene TRBV20-1; D possibly corresponds to TRBD1 (6 bases). This CDR3 contains 14 residues. V shed 3 bases and J shed 0 bases, with 9 bases lying between them. Germline V gene sequence: CDR1 DFQATT, CDR2 SNEGSKA (reference sequence). Written as DNA, the CDR3 is TGCAGTGCTAGGCCGACAGGCTCTGGAAACACCATATATTTT. Protein product: CSARPTGSGNTIYF.

CDR3 sequence reads: CASSQESRQPQHF. In DNA form, the CDR3 reads TGTGCCAGCAGCCAAGAGTCCAGGCAGCCCCAGCATTTT. The chain carries TRBV3-1 and TRBJ1-5; no definite D call. V lost 0 bases, J lost 7 bases, and 7 bases lay in between. CDR1 LGHDT and CDR2 YNNKEL come from the germline V gene (reference sequence). The CDR3 runs 13 residues. The full variable domain, completed using reference TRBV3-1 and TRBJ1-5, is DTAVSQTPKYLVTQMGNDKSIKCEQNLGHDTMYWYKQDSKKFLKIMFSYNNKELIINETVPNRFSPKSPDKAHLNLHINSLELGDSAVYFCASSQESRQPQHFGDGTRLSIL.

The CDR3 sequence: CASSQDPRTANTGELFF. CDR3 DNA: TGTGCCAGCAGCCAAGATCCCCGGACGGCGAACACCGGGGAGCTGTTTTTT. The V and J genes are TRBV4-2 and TRBJ2-2; D is unresolved. CDR3 length: 17 residues. Trimming removed 0 bases from V and 0 bases from J, with 11 bases in between. CDR1 is LGHNA, CDR2 YNFKEQ, per germline.

The rearrangement uses TRBV6-5 and TRBJ1-2; tentatively, D is TRBD1 (5 bases). The CDR3 has 13 amino acids. With 6 bases removed from V and 4 bases from J, the gap between germline ends came to 12 bases. Germline V gives CDR1 MNHEY, CDR2 SVGAGI. In DNA form, the CDR3 reads TGTGCCAGCAGCCGCAGGGAGATCTATGGCTACACCTTC. It yields the protein CASSRREIYGYTF.

This clonotype was detected only a few times. This CDR3 reads CASSQDDPRSSPLHF. CDR3 sequence (DNA): TGCGCCAGCAGCCAAGATGATCCCAGGAGTTCACCCCTCCACTTT. The V and J genes are TRBV4-3 and TRBJ1-6, with unresolved D. V was pared by 0 bases and J by 9 bases, with 12 bases between. CDR3 size: 15 residues. Germline CDR1 LGHNA, CDR2 YSLEER.

This clonotype was recorded at least ten times. This chain connects TRBV5-6 to TRBJ1-6; 8 bases are shared with TRBD1. The junction had 4 bases not matched to a gene; V was cut back by 4 bases and J by 7 bases. Germline V gene lookup returns CDR1 SGHDT and CDR2 YYEEEE. The CDR3 is 14 amino acids. Here the CDR3 reads CASSPDRVNSPLHF. Here the CDR3 DNA reads TGTGCCAGCAGCCCGGACAGGGTAAATTCACCCCTCCACTTT.

This clonotype has just a few counts. The genes are TRBV7-2 and TRBJ1-3; D remains unclear. Germline V gene sequence: CDR1 SGHTA, CDR2 FQGNSA. Trimming cost V 5 bases and J 0 bases, with 5 bases left between them. The CDR3 totals 13 residues. CDR3: CASSTSSGNTIYF. The CDR3 DNA reads as TGTGCCAGCAGCACCAGCTCTGGAAACACCATATATTTT.

Many counts were recorded for this clonotype. The genes are TRBV20-1 and TRBJ1-5; D possibly corresponds to TRBD1 (6 bases). The V and J ends lost 0 bases and 2 bases respectively, with 17 bases between them. The CDR3 runs to 17 residues. CDR1 and CDR2 from the germline V gene are DFQATT and SNEGSKA (reference sequence). The chain's CDR3 is CSARDRFLGGGNQPQHF. The CDR3 nucleotides read TGCAGTGCTAGAGATAGGTTCCTGGGGGGCGGCAATCAGCCCCAGCATTTT.

This clonotype was recorded a few times. CDR3 residues: CASSYSSQVADTQYF. DNA for the CDR3: TGTGCCAGCAGTTACTCGTCCCAGGTAGCAGATACGCAGTATTTT. The chain carries TRBV6-5 and TRBJ2-3; no clear D gene. V was pared by 0 bases and J by 4 bases, with 11 bases between. There are 15 residues in the CDR3. CDR1 and CDR2 from the germline V gene are MNHEY and SVGAGI.

The table lists this clonotype with many counts. This chain uses TRBV20-1 with TRBJ2-3; D unresolved. This CDR3 has 15 residues. The germline V gene has CDR1 DFQATT and CDR2 SNEGSKA (reference sequence). The V and J ends lost 5 bases and 2 bases respectively, with 17 bases between them. This CDR3 reads CSAPRAPPFTDTQYF. CDR3 bases: TGCAGTGCTCCCCGGGCCCCTCCCTTCACAGATACGCAGTATTTT.

This rearrangement joins TRBV6-1 to TRBJ2-3, with D hard to call. The CDR3 extends over 13 amino acids. Trimming took off 4 bases at V and 0 bases at J, with 5 bases between the two ends. Germline V CDR1 and CDR2: MNHNS, SASEGT. The CDR3 coding sequence is TGTGCCAGCAGTGGGGTTAGCACAGATACGCAGTATTTT. Its translation is CASSGVSTDTQYF.

The genes are TRBV28 and TRBJ2-5; tentative D call: TRBD1 (5 bases). This CDR3 region has 15 residues. V was shortened by 5 bases and J by 2 bases, with 15 bases between the two germline ends. Germline V gene sequence: CDR1 MDHEN, CDR2 SYDVKM. The CDR3 protein is CASSPTGARQETQYF. As DNA, the CDR3 is TGTGCCAGCAGTCCTACTGGGGCAAGGCAAGAGACCCAGTACTTC.